This passage covers 9 T cell receptor beta chains from one sample sequenced in a study of human T cells and chemical hapten exposure. Time point of the sample: patch test 1, 2 weeks after DPC sensitization. Sample treatment: therapeutic diphenylcyclopropenone sensitization with weekly scalp DPC. TCRdb fed the RACE reads into MiXCR, producing one record per CDR3 protein. The sample records 150,000 to 200,000 distinct CDR3 sequences, more than 12% being singletons. The sequenced sample was whole blood, obtained in connection with sensitization to the hapten diphenylcyclopropenone (DPC). The source of these receptors is a woman aged 25-40 years with alopecia areata. Some clones in this sample may be carry-over from other donors' samples.

This clonotype was detected only a few times. This chain links TRBV28 with TRBJ2-5; the D is unclear. This CDR3 contains 13 residues. CDR1 is MDHEN and CDR2 is SYDVKM in the germline V gene. Deletions cut 5 bases from V and 2 bases from J, with 9 bases between. CDR3 in amino acids: CASSPHGQETQYF. The DNA of the CDR3 is TGTGCCAGCAGTCCACACGGGCAAGAGACCCAGTACTTC. The full variable domain, with the rest looked up from reference TRBV28 and TRBJ2-5, is DVKVTQSSRYLVKRTGEKVFLECVQDMDHENMFWYRQDPGLGLRLIYFSYDVKMKEKGDIPEGYSVSREKKERFSLILESASTNQTSMYLCASSPHGQETQYFGPGTRLLVL.

This clonotype was picked up a small number of times. The J gene is TRBJ1-2, the V gene TRBV4-2; 9 nucleotides agree with TRBD1. CDR1 is LGHNA, CDR2 YNFKEQ, per germline. CDR3 length equals 16 residues. Unmatched junction bases numbered 10, after V lost 4 bases and J lost 4 bases. Here the CDR3 reads CASSPQERDRVYGYTF. CDR3 nucleotides: TGTGCCAGCAGCCCACAAGAACGGGACAGGGTCTATGGCTACACCTTC.

This clonotype came up a few times. J is TRBJ1-6 and V is TRBV3-1; 7 nucleotides align to TRBD1. Losses at the gene ends were 4 bases for V and 11 bases for J; bases not matched to a gene: 8. CDR1 LGHDT and CDR2 YNNKEL come from the germline V gene (reference sequence). CDR3 length: 14 amino acids. The CDR3 nucleotides read TGTGCCAGCAGCCCGCGGGACAGAGATCCACCCCTCCACTTT. It yields the protein CASSPRDRDPPLHF.

This clonotype was seen a handful of times. The chain has TRBV4-2 and TRBJ2-1, with D hard to call. Germline V CDR1 and CDR2: LGHNA, YNFKEQ. V lost 6 bases to trimming and J lost 0 bases, with 12 bases between them. This CDR3 has 15 residues. Here the CDR3 DNA reads TGTGCCAGCAGAGGGCTCCTGAGCTCCTACAATGAGCAGTTCTTC. Amino acid sequence: CASRGLLSSYNEQFF.

This clonotype was seen only a few times. The chain uses TRBV5-4 and TRBJ2-5, with D tentatively TRBD2 (6 bases). This CDR3 comprises 15 residues. Germline V gives CDR1 SGHNT, CDR2 YYREEE (reference sequence). V lost 4 bases and J 3 bases, leaving 16 bases between the germline ends. DNA for the CDR3: TGTGCCAGCAGCCCCTCCGGGGGAGAGAAAGAGACCCAGTACTTC. Translated: CASSPSGGEKETQYF. Together with reference TRBV5-4 and TRBJ2-5, the CDR3 gives the full variable domain: ETGVTQSPTHLIKTRGQQVTLRCSSQSGHNTVSWYQQALGQGPQFIFQYYREEENGRGNFPPRFSGLQFPNYSSELNVNALELDDSALYLCASSPSGGEKETQYFGPGTRLLVL.

This clonotype was counted a few times. The chain recombines TRBV3-1 with TRBJ2-7; D gene ambiguous. Germline-derived CDR1 and CDR2 are LGHDT and YNNKEL (reference sequence). V lost 6 bases and J lost 0, with 12 bases in between. The CDR3 runs 14 residues. The CDR3 bases are TGTGCCAGCAGTATAACCCGGGCCTCCTACGAGCAGTACTTC. This sequence encodes CASSITRASYEQYF.

This clonotype was observed a handful of times. This sequence joins TRBV21-1 and TRBJ2-7; the table names TRBD1, a call not compared with the DNA. TRBV21-1 is labeled a pseudogene. This CDR3 is 18 amino acids long. As DNA, the CDR3 is TGTGCCAGCAGCAAAGAGTCCCATCGGACAGGGGCGCACCACGAGCAGTACTTC. It yields the protein CASSKESHRTGAHHEQYF.

This clonotype was recorded at least ten times. CDR3 loop: CASTWRESGYGYTF. CDR3 bases: TGTGCCAGCACCTGGAGGGAATCAGGCTATGGCTACACCTTC. This chain uses TRBV6-5 with TRBJ1-2; D remains ambiguous. This CDR3 has 14 residues. The V gene lost 7 bases and the J gene lost 4 bases, with 16 bases spanning the gap. Germline values: CDR1 MNHEY, CDR2 SVGAGI.

This clonotype was counted between two and nine times. The chain couples TRBV28 to TRBJ2-7; D is ambiguous. V lost 0 bases, J lost 3 bases, and 3 bases lay in between. This CDR3 is built from 12 residues. Germline loops: CDR1 MDHEN, CDR2 SYDVKM. CDR3 coding DNA: TGTGCCAGCAGTTTATGGGACTACGAGCAGTACTTC. As protein: CASSLWDYEQYF.